A selection of T cell receptor beta chains follows, all from one sample in a study of shared clonotypes between healthy human individuals. Some clones are missing from TCRdb's copy, which holds only in-frame ones; the method was immunoSEQ multiplex PCR. The sample lists 2 million to 3 million clones, approximately 93% occurring once. Specimen: naive CD4+ T cells from PBMCs. Receptor source: a young man in good health. Some clones in this sample may be carry-over from other donors' samples. CDR3s leave out the opening cysteine and the closing phenylalanine or tryptophan. The order of the fields is D gene, CDR3 length, V gene, J gene, CDR3 protein. D genes are given only for firm matches.

>TRBD2|11|TRBV28|TRBJ2-7
ASTSGGLYEQY
>NA|14|TRBV5-5|TRBJ2-2
ASSLDWFRGTGELF
>NA|11|TRBV28|TRBJ2-3
ASSPGRSDTQY
>NA|14|TRBV5-1|TRBJ2-5
ASSFTPPTDQETQY
>NA|13|TRBV6-1|TRBJ1-2
ASRATQGLGVGYT
>TRBD1|11|TRBV7-9|TRBJ1-2
ASSPGTGRGYT
>NA|10|TRBV28|TRBJ2-1
ASSLAYGEQF
>NA|14|TRBV19|TRBJ2-2
ASSIGRGAYTGELF
>NA|14|TRBV5-1|TRBJ2-1
ASSLDRLTLSNEQF
>TRBD1|11|TRBV29-1|TRBJ1-2
SASTGTLYGYT
>NA|10|TRBV28|TRBJ1-2
ASTTINYGYT
>TRBD1|15|TRBV7-3|TRBJ1-2
ASSSNPTGKEDYGYT
>NA|13|TRBV11-2|TRBJ2-3
ASNRVPSTRDTQY
>TRBD1|13|TRBV6-4|TRBJ2-1
ASSEGDRAYNEQF
>NA|12|TRBV9|TRBJ1-2
ASTPGDTSYGYT
>NA|12|TRBV19|TRBJ1-3
ASIGVSSGNTIY
>NA|14|TRBV27|TRBJ1-5
ASSPNWGQGGQPQH
>NA|11|TRBV28|TRBJ2-7
ASIAPREGEQY
>NA|10|TRBV11-3|TRBJ2-3
ASSPAGDTQY
>NA|11|TRBV11-3|TRBJ2-7
ASSFSYRGEQY
>NA|16|TRBV4-2|TRBJ2-6
ASRRSGQMLSGANVLT
>NA|13|TRBV7-9|TRBJ2-1
ASSSRISSYNEQF
>NA|13|TRBV28|TRBJ2-2
ASSSPGQNTGELF
>NA|12|TRBV6-6|TRBJ1-5
ASSYSTPDQPQH
>TRBD2|13|TRBV28|TRBJ2-7
ASSSPGGSGDEQY
>TRBD1|17|TRBV9|TRBJ2-3
ASSPRGQGPPSGTDTQY
>TRBD2|13|TRBV28|TRBJ2-1
ASSFPGLNYNEQF
>TRBD2|13|TRBV5-1|TRBJ2-1
ASSWTRHPNNEQF
>TRBD2|14|TRBV6-7|TRBJ2-1
ASSRWVSGSHNEQF
>NA|17|TRBV9|TRBJ2-3
ASSVGQARRGGTTDTQY
>TRBD1|11|TRBV19|TRBJ1-1
ATDAGGGGEAF
>TRBD1|15|TRBV5-1|TRBJ1-1
ASSFGTGGFPVTEAF
>TRBD1|13|TRBV6-5|TRBJ2-7
ASSYSGTGPTLQY
>NA|11|TRBV7-9|TRBJ2-7
ASSSQGSYEQY
>NA|13|TRBV6-5|TRBJ1-2
ASSPAAGVIYGYT